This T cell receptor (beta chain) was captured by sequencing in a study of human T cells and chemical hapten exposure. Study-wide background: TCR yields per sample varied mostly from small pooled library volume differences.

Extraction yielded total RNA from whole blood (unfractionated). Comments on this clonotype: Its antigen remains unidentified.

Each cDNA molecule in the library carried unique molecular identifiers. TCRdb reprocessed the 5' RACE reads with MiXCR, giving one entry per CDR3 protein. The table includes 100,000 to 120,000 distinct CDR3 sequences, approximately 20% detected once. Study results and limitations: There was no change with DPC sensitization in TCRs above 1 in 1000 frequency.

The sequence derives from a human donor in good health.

CDR3 in DNA: TGTGCCAGCAGTTTTAAAGAGACCCAGTACTTC. Translation gives CASSFKETQYF. The chain carries TRBV6-6 and TRBJ2-5; D is ambiguous. Trimming pared 4 bases from V and 3 bases from J, leaving 3 bases between. In germline, CDR1 is MNHNY, CDR2 SVGAGI (reference sequence). CDR3 length: 11 amino acids.